This passage covers 20 T cell receptor beta chains from one sample sequenced in a study of cytomegalovirus exposure and HLA in healthy donors. The PCR used 60 Vbeta and 13 Jbeta primers. Sequencing was performed with immunoSEQ multiplex PCR; in TCRdb, only in-frame clones are kept and a portion is missing. The table records approximately 150,000 clones, around three quarters of them present only once. Sequencing was carried out using PBMCs. Source of these receptors: a male donor in good health and CMV-seronegative.

The V call is TRBV6-1, the J call TRBJ1-2; D gene uncertain. Trimming took 4 bases from V and 1 from J, leaving 7 bases between them. Germline V gives CDR1 MNHNS, CDR2 SASEGT. The CDR3 covers 13 residues. CDR3: CASSGQFNYGYTF. CDR3 sequence (DNA): TGTGCCAGCAGTGGGCAGTTTAACTATGGCTACACCTTC.

The genes are TRBV5-1 and TRBJ1-1; D may be TRBD1 (5 bases). Germline CDR1 and CDR2: SGHRS and YFSETQ. V lost 4 bases and J 0 bases, leaving 13 bases between the germline ends. CDR3 length equals 15 residues. CDR3 protein: CASSPREGMNTEAFF. The DNA of the CDR3 is TGCGCCAGCAGCCCTAGGGAGGGGATGAACACTGAAGCTTTCTTT.

The chain has TRBV6-5 and TRBJ2-1; TRBD2 matches 13 bases. The ends lost 0 bases at V and 4 bases at J; junction bases unmatched: 0. The CDR3 contains 16 residues. Germline loops: CDR1 MNHEY, CDR2 SVGAGI. CDR3 protein: CASSYSTSGRYNEQFF. The CDR3, as DNA: TGTGCCAGCAGTTACTCGACTAGCGGGAGGTACAATGAGCAGTTCTTC.

This chain connects TRBV6-6 to TRBJ2-3; D perhaps matches TRBD1 (5 bases). This CDR3 is 16 amino acids long. Trimming took off 2 bases at V and 2 bases at J, with 14 bases between the two ends. From germline, CDR1 is MNHNY and CDR2 SVGAGI (reference sequence). The CDR3 DNA sequence: TGTGCCAGCAGTTACGGTTTCAGGGTAACCACAGATACGCAGTATTTT. Protein product: CASSYGFRVTTDTQYF.

The CDR3 here is CASSGRKAGWYNEQFF. The CDR3 region has the DNA TGCGCCAGCAGCGGACGAAAGGCGGGCTGGTACAATGAGCAGTTCTTC. The chain joins TRBV4-1 to TRBJ2-1; D perhaps matches TRBD2 (5 bases). Trimming left V 5 bases short and J 4 bases short, with 18 bases between. The germline CDR1 and CDR2 sequences are MGHRA and YSYEKL. The CDR3 is made up of 16 amino acids.

The chain carries TRBV6-6 and TRBJ2-5; no clear D gene. The assigned J gene may be wrong: the sequence end matches TRBJ2-7 better. CDR3 length: 13 amino acids. The germline V gene encodes CDR1 MNHNY and CDR2 SVGAGI (reference sequence). CDR3 sequence (DNA): TGTGCCAGCAGTTTCAGAGGATTCTACGAGCAGTACTTC. This encodes CASSFRGFYEQYF.

In DNA form, the CDR3 reads TGCGCCAGCAGCCAAGATCTAGAGACAGGGACCTACTATGGCTACACCTTC. Translation: CASSQDLETGTYYGYTF. The V gene is TRBV4-1, the J gene TRBJ1-2; 7 bases line up with TRBD1. CDR1 is MGHRA and CDR2 is YSYEKL in the germline V gene. The CDR3 loop spans 17 amino acids. The V segment lost 0 bases and the J segment 3 bases; nucleotides outside the gene matches: 10.

V gene TRBV7-9 combines with J gene TRBJ2-2; D gene ambiguous. The CDR3 runs to 14 residues. Germline-derived CDR1 and CDR2 are SEHNR and FQNEAQ (reference sequence). Deletions cut 4 bases from V and 5 bases from J, with 11 bases between. For the CDR3, the DNA is TGTGCCAGCAGCTCCAGGTTTGGGACCGGGGAGCTGTTTTTT. Translating gives CASSSRFGTGELFF.

Notes on this clone: A read error may account for a junction end that differs from germline. CDR3 region: CSARDIETQYF. In DNA form, the CDR3 reads TGCAGTGCCAGAGACATCGAGACCCAGTACTTC. The chain carries TRBV20-1 and TRBJ2-5; D is uncertain. Germline CDR1 is DFQATT and CDR2 is SNEGSKA (reference sequence). The CDR3 is made up of 11 amino acids.

A few counts support this clone. V usage is TRBV5-4 and J usage is TRBJ1-1; TRBD1 aligns across 7 bases. Looked up from germline, CDR1 is SGHNT and CDR2 is YYREEE (reference sequence). After removal of 3 bases from V and 4 bases from J, the junction contained 9 bases not matched to a gene. CDR3 size: 15 residues. This chain's CDR3 is CASSSKNSGGTEAFF. The CDR3 coding sequence is TGTGCCAGCAGCTCAAAAAATTCAGGGGGCACTGAAGCTTTCTTT. Combining the CDR3 with reference TRBV5-4 and TRBJ1-1 gives the whole variable domain ETGVTQSPTHLIKTRGQQVTLRCSSQSGHNTVSWYQQALGQGPQFIFQYYREEENGRGNFPPRFSGLQFPNYSSELNVNALELDDSALYLCASSSKNSGGTEAFFGQGTRLTVV.

This sequence joins TRBV19 and TRBJ2-7, with 8 bases matching TRBD1. Germline CDR1 LNHDA, CDR2 SQIVND (reference sequence). The V gene end was trimmed by 4 bases and the J gene end by 2 bases; junction bases not matched to a gene: 4. The CDR3 sequence is 14 residues long. The CDR3 sequence: CASSRDRIPYEQYF. The CDR3 nucleotides are TGTGCCAGTAGTAGGGACAGGATACCCTACGAGCAGTACTTC.

V usage is TRBV5-1 and J usage is TRBJ2-3; TRBD2 agrees at 7 bases. V dropped 4 bases and J dropped 2; count of bases not matched to a gene: 10. Per the germline V gene, CDR1 is SGHRS and CDR2 is YFSETQ. This CDR3 is 16 amino acids long. The CDR3 sequence: CASSRSGGGDTDTQYF. DNA of the CDR3: TGCGCCAGCAGCCGTTCTGGCGGGGGTGACACAGATACGCAGTATTTT. Combining the CDR3 with reference TRBV5-1 and TRBJ2-3 gives the whole variable domain KAGVTQTPRYLIKTRGQQVTLSCSPISGHRSVSWYQQTPGQGLQFLFEYFSETQRNKGNFPGRFSGRQFSNSRSEMNVSTLELGDSALYLCASSRSGGGDTDTQYFGPGTRLTVL.

The CDR3 region is CASSLGYLYGEQFF. CDR3 in DNA: TGTGCCAGCAGCTTAGGTTACCTCTATGGTGAGCAGTTCTTC. The chain employs TRBV7-2 and TRBJ2-1; D not resolved. Trimming took off 1 base at V and 9 bases at J, with 13 bases between the two ends. Germline CDR1 reads SGHTA; CDR2 reads FQGNSA. This CDR3 is 14 amino acids long.

The chain has TRBV15 and TRBJ2-7; 7 bases map to TRBD1. The CDR3 totals 14 residues. Germline trimming cut 1 base from V and 4 bases from J; bases unmatched to any gene: 4. Germline V CDR1 and CDR2: LNHNV, YYDKDF (reference sequence). The CDR3 DNA reads TGTGCCACCAGCAGAGCCGGGACAGAGTACGAGCAGTACTTC. Its translation: CATSRAGTEYEQYF.

V usage is TRBV21-1 and J usage is TRBJ2-5; the D call in the table, TRBD2, was not verified against the DNA. TRBV21-1 is flagged as a pseudogene. CDR3 length: 16 amino acids. Written as DNA, the CDR3 is TGTGCCAGCAGCACCCTATCAGCGGGAGGGGGGGAGACCCAGTACTTC. Translated: CASSTLSAGGGETQYF.

This clone has just one count. The rearrangement uses TRBV5-1 and TRBJ1-6, with TRBD1 matching 8 bases. Germline CDR1 is SGHRS and CDR2 is YFSETQ. J lost 5 bases, V lost 4 bases, and 11 bases had no gene match. This CDR3 is 17 amino acids long. The CDR3 here is CASSLNGQGWDNSPLHF. The CDR3 nucleotides read TGCGCCAGCAGCCTCAATGGACAGGGTTGGGATAATTCACCCCTCCACTTT.

As regards this clone: Sequence at one end of the junction differs from germline and may be a read error. The chain joins TRBV4-3 to TRBJ1-1, with TRBD1 as a possible D gene (5 bases). Per the germline V gene, CDR1 is LGHNA and CDR2 is YSLEER. This CDR3 region has 9 residues. In DNA form, the CDR3 reads TGCGCCAGCAGCCAAGGACGGGGGTTT. Amino acid sequence: CASSQGRGF.

The rearrangement uses TRBV11-3 and TRBJ2-1, with 7 bases lining up with TRBD2. Trimming at V came to 3 bases and at J to 6 bases, leaving 5 bases not matched to a gene. The V gene's germline CDR1 is SGHNT and CDR2 YENEEA. This CDR3 has 14 amino acids. The CDR3 nucleotides are TGTGCCAGCAGCTTGGGCGGGAGCGGCAATGAGCAGTTCTTC. Residues: CASSLGGSGNEQFF.

The chain has TRBV27 and TRBJ2-1, with D possibly being TRBD2 (7 bases). V was pared by 0 bases and J by 8 bases, with 17 bases between. This CDR3 region has 16 residues. Germline V gives CDR1 MNHEY, CDR2 SMNVEV (reference sequence). The chain's CDR3 is CASSLSGGGAFYEQFF. DNA of the CDR3: TGTGCCAGCAGTTTATCTGGAGGGGGGGCCTTCTATGAGCAGTTCTTC.

The genes are TRBV27 and TRBJ2-1, with D possibly TRBD2 on 6 matching bases. Germline V gene lookup returns CDR1 MNHEY and CDR2 SMNVEV (reference sequence). V was clipped by 6 bases and J by 4 bases, with 16 bases between them. The CDR3 is 15 amino acids. CDR3 sequence (DNA): TGTGCCAGCAGCGCCCCCCACGGGAGATACAATGAGCAGTTCTTC. Translation: CASSAPHGRYNEQFF.